This T cell receptor beta chain was sequenced during a study of T-cell reconstitution after alpha-beta-depleted transplantation in children. General study findings and limits: After one year, T-cell counts and TCRbeta diversity mostly came from new T cells. There were reportedly several hundred expanded graft clones from which alpha-beta T cells came about two months after transplant. Some patients showed high day-60 TCRbeta diversity, which derived from surviving recipient T cells and thymic progenitors.

The CDR3 is 13 residues long. Trimming pared 4 bases from V and 7 bases from J, leaving 10 bases between. Preparation of the TCRbeta library used unique molecular identifiers. TCRdb passed the PCR reads through MiXCR, listing each CDR3 protein once. The repertoire holds about 78,000 distinct CDR3 sequences, roughly 13% seen once, with less than 35% in the top ten. Concerning this clonotype: Its antigen is not known.

The V and J genes are TRBV12-3 or TRBV12-4 and TRBJ2-2; D may be TRBD2 (6 bases). The specimen was PBMCs, mostly from graft donor cells, collected 180 days after TCRalphabeta/CD19-depleted stem cell transplant. The sequence derives from a male patient between 2 and 10 years old who had a stem cell transplant for acute lymphoblastic leukemia, so the T cells may come from the graft donor. CDR3 nucleotide sequence: TGTGCCAGCAGTTCGGGAGTTAACGGGGAGCTGTTTTTT. It specifies CASSSGVNGELFF.